This T cell receptor (beta chain) was sequenced in a study of regulatory T cells in long-lasting Graves disease. The V and J ends lost 4 bases and 0 bases, in that order; junction bases with no gene match: 7. The CDR3 is made up of 16 amino acids. Germline V gene data show CDR1 as MNHEY and CDR2 as SMNVEV (reference sequence). This clonotype was detected ten times or more. The antigen remains unidentified. Study observations and caveats: The study found persistent patients shared more public clonotypes (over 2,500) than new patients (about 1,000).

Time point specified: newly diagnosed GD, antithyroid drugs for less than 3 months. PBMCs provided the RNA from which the TCR library was made. Tubes containing EDTA received roughly 10 milliliters of drawn peripheral blood. Arm-PCR with iRepertoire HTBI primers amplified the CDR3 regions for these TCR beta libraries. TCRdb called the multiplex PCR reads again in MiXCR, with one record for every CDR3 protein. The top ten clones hold about 23% of a sample with 420,000 or so distinct CDR3 sequences, about a sixth of them seen once. This same sample was also taken into another study, of T cells in Graves' hyperthyroidism and ophthalmopathy. That study reports: Most thyroid clonotypes that were expanded above 0.001 also turned up in blood.

The specimen comprised peripheral blood mononuclear cells (PBMCs), sampled at new diagnosis, from a patient treated with antithyroid drugs. The source of this sequence is a woman between 18 and 29 years old with Graves disease. This chain uses TRBV27 with TRBJ1-1, with 8 positions matching TRBD1. This CDR3 is CASSSYGTGLNTEAFF. Here the CDR3 DNA reads TGTGCCAGCAGTTCCTACGGGACAGGTCTGAACACTGAAGCTTTCTTT.